Presented here are 13 T cell receptor beta chains from one specimen sequenced in a study of blood T cell repertoires in COVID-19. TCRdb's table, derived via immunoSEQ multiplex PCR, lists solely in-frame clones and lacks some. This sample yields some 26,000 clones, of which roughly nine tenths are seen a single time; 4.9% belongs to the top ten. The source material was peripheral blood. The receptors were sampled from an older man with active COVID-19.

The V call is TRBV6-2 or TRBV6-3, the J call TRBJ1-2; D is unclear. The length of the CDR3 is 11 residues. Trimming took off 2 bases at V and 8 bases at J, with 6 bases between the two ends. CDR1 MNHEY and CDR2 SVGEGT come from the germline V gene. The CDR3 DNA sequence: TGTGCCAGCAGTTACCCCGGGGGCTACACCTTC. It encodes CASSYPGGYTF.

This chain joins TRBV5-1 and TRBJ2-5; TRBD2 agrees at 7 bases. V shed 0 bases and J 5 bases; nucleotides not matched to a gene: 7. The CDR3 contains 15 residues. The germline CDR1 and CDR2 sequences are SGHRS and YFSETQ. CDR3: CASSLGPGGLETQYF. CDR3 sequence (DNA): TGCGCCAGCAGCTTGGGGCCCGGGGGGTTGGAGACCCAGTACTTC.

This chain joins TRBV6-2 or TRBV6-3 and TRBJ2-3, with 7 bases identical to TRBD1. The junction had 6 bases not matched to a gene; V was cut back by 5 bases and J by 4 bases. The length of the CDR3 is 14 residues. CDR1 is MNHEY, CDR2 SVGEGT, per germline. The CDR3 is CASSPQGIADTQYF. CDR3 nucleotides: TGTGCCAGCAGTCCACAGGGGATTGCAGATACGCAGTATTTT.

J is TRBJ2-3 and V is TRBV9; the match to TRBD2 covers 9 bases. There are 16 residues in the CDR3. Germline CDR1 reads SGDLS; CDR2 reads YYNGEE. V gave up 1 base and J gave up 3 bases; unmatched junction bases: 6. DNA of the CDR3: TGTGCCAGCAGCGTACGCGGGGGGGACGGAACAGATACGCAGTATTTT. Its translation is CASSVRGGDGTDTQYF. The entire variable domain, with the rest obtained from reference TRBV9 and TRBJ2-3, is as follows: DSGVTQTPKHLITATGQRVTLRCSPRSGDLSVYWYQQSLDQGLQFLIQYYNGEERAKGNILERFSAQQFPDLHSELNLSSLELGDSALYFCASSVRGGDGTDTQYFGPGTRLTVL.

The gene calls are TRBV5-4 and TRBJ2-7; the D gene is possibly TRBD1 (6 bases). CDR3 length equals 16 residues. Germline V lookup: CDR1 SGHNT, CDR2 YYREEE (reference sequence). Trimming cost V 4 bases and J 2 bases, with 19 bases left between them. In DNA, the CDR3 is TGTGCCAGCAGCCCCCGGACGAGAGGGGGAACCTACGAGCAGTACTTC. It codes for CASSPRTRGGTYEQYF.

The rearrangement joins TRBV12-3 or TRBV12-4 to TRBJ1-2; 9 nucleotides align to TRBD1. Unmatched junction bases numbered 5, after V lost 7 bases and J lost 5 bases. The CDR3 contains 13 residues. The CDR3 sequence is CASKTGGGYGYTF. As DNA, the CDR3 is TGTGCCAGCAAGACAGGGGGTGGGTATGGCTACACCTTC.

This chain uses TRBV7-2 with TRBJ2-1, with D perhaps TRBD2 (6 bases). The CDR3 has 14 residues. The germline gives CDR1 SGHTA, CDR2 FQGNSA. V lost 4 bases to trimming and J lost 6 bases, with 13 bases between them. The CDR3 loop is CASSSQYGGNEQFF. CDR3 nucleotides: TGTGCCAGCAGCTCCCAGTACGGGGGCAATGAGCAGTTCTTC. The variable domain in full, with the rest retrieved from reference TRBV7-2 and TRBJ2-1, is GAGVSQSPSNKVTEKGKDVELRCDPISGHTALYWYRQSLGQGLEFLIYFQGNSAPDKSGLPSDRFSAERTGGSVSTLTIQRTQQEDSAVYLCASSSQYGGNEQFFGPGTRLTVL.

J is TRBJ2-4 and V is TRBV6-5; D ambiguous. Germline CDR1 MNHEY, CDR2 SVGAGI. The CDR3 is 13 amino acids. V lost 5 bases to trimming and J lost 8 bases, with 13 bases between them. The CDR3 spells CASSRRSADIQYF. The DNA of the CDR3 is TGTGCCAGCAGTCGAAGGTCGGCGGACATTCAGTACTTC.

This sequence joins TRBV5-4 and TRBJ2-3, with 7 nucleotides matching TRBD1. CDR1 is SGHNT, CDR2 YYREEE, per germline (reference sequence). The CDR3 has 15 amino acids. The V gene end was trimmed by 2 bases and the J gene end by 0 bases; junction bases not matched to a gene: 3. The CDR3: CASSFGTDSTDTQYF. For the CDR3, the DNA is TGTGCCAGCAGCTTCGGGACAGATAGCACAGATACGCAGTATTTT. Combining the CDR3 with reference TRBV5-4 and TRBJ2-3 gives the whole variable domain ETGVTQSPTHLIKTRGQQVTLRCSSQSGHNTVSWYQQALGQGPQFIFQYYREEENGRGNFPPRFSGLQFPNYSSELNVNALELDDSALYLCASSFGTDSTDTQYFGPGTRLTVL.

This rearrangement joins TRBV9 to TRBJ2-6, with 7 bases lining up with TRBD2. The CDR3 runs 18 residues. After removal of 0 bases from V and 0 bases from J, the junction contained 6 bases not matched to a gene. Germline V lookup: CDR1 SGDLS, CDR2 YYNGEE. The DNA for the CDR3 is TGTGCCAGCAGCGTAGAGAAGCGGGGTAACTCTGGGGCCAACGTCCTGACTTTC. Translating it yields CASSVEKRGNSGANVLTF.

The chain joins TRBV5-1 to TRBJ1-1; TRBD1 matches at 8 bases. This CDR3 is built from 15 residues. In germline, CDR1 is SGHRS, CDR2 YFSETQ. Trimming took 5 bases from V and 3 from J; bases not matched to a gene: 9. The CDR3 region is CASSPGDRRDTEAFF. CDR3 coding DNA: TGCGCCAGCAGTCCCGGGGACAGGCGGGACACTGAAGCTTTCTTT.

The V and J genes are TRBV25-1 and TRBJ1-2; TRBD1 matches 7 bases. The V gene end was trimmed by 6 bases and the J gene end by 3 bases; junction bases not matched to a gene: 4. CDR3 length equals 13 residues. Germline V lookup: CDR1 MGHDK, CDR2 SYGVNS. CDR3: CASSGQGDYGYTF. DNA of the CDR3: TGTGCCAGCAGCGGCCAGGGGGACTATGGCTACACCTTC.

The rearrangement uses TRBV1 and TRBJ2-3; the table calls TRBD2, which could not be checked here. TRBV1 is a recognized pseudogene. The CDR3 has 14 residues. CDR3 in amino acids: CTSSQDRRRGWVYF. CDR3 DNA sequence: TGCACCAGCAGCCAAGATAGGCGGCGGGGGTGGGTGTATTTT.